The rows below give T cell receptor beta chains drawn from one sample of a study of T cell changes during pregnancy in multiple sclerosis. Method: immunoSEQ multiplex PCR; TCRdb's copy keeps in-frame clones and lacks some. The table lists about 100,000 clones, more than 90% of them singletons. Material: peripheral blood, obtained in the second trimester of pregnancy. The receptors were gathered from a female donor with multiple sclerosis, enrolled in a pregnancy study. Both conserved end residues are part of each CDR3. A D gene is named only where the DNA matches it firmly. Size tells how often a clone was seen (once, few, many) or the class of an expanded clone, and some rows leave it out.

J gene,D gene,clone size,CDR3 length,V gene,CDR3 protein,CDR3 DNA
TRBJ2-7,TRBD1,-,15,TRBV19,CASSIQSGQRYEQYF,TGTGCCAGTAGTATCCAATCGGGACAGCGCTACGAGCAGTACTTC
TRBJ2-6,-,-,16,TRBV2,CASSPGSSSGANVLTF,TGTGCCAGCAGCCCCGGGTCGTCCTCTGGGGCCAACGTCCTGACTTTC
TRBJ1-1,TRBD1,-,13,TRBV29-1,CSGARQGNTEAFF,TGCAGCGGTGCCCGACAGGGGAACACTGAAGCTTTCTTT
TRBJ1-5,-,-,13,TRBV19,CASSIDRDQPQHF,TGTGCCAGTAGTATAGATCGGGATCAGCCCCAGCATTTT
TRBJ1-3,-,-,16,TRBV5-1,CASSLELGSSGNTIYF,TGCGCCAGCAGCTTGGAGTTAGGGAGCTCTGGAAACACCATATATTTT
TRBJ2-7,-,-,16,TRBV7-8,CASSPRRTASSYEQYF,TGTGCCAGCAGCCCCCGACGGACAGCTTCCTCCTACGAGCAGTACTTC
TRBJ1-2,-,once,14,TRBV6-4,CASSDDRRDYGYTF,TGTGCCAGCAGTGACGATCGGCGGGACTATGGCTACACCTTC
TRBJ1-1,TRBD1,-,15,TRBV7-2,CASSPLKAGGTEAFF,TGTGCCAGCAGCCCCTTGAAGGCAGGGGGCACTGAAGCTTTCTTT
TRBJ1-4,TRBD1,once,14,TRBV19,CASKIGTANEKLFF,TGTGCCAGTAAGATCGGGACAGCGAATGAAAAACTGTTTTTT
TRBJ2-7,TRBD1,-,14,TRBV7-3,CASSLTGQSYEQYF,TGTGCCAGCAGCTTAACGGGACAGAGCTACGAGCAGTACTTC
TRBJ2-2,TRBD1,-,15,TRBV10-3,CAISGTGGRSVELFF,TGTGCCATTTCAGGGACAGGGGGCAGGAGTGTGGAGCTGTTTTTT
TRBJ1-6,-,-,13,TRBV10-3,CAIHSTGDSPLHF,TGTGCCATCCACTCGACAGGCGACTCACCCCTCCACTTT
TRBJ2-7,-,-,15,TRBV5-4,CASSSSGVGSYEQYF,TGTGCCAGCAGCTCCTCGGGGGTTGGCTCCTACGAGCAGTACTTC
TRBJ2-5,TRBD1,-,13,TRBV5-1,CASRGTGQETQYF,TGCGCCAGCCGTGGGACAGGGCAAGAGACCCAGTACTTC
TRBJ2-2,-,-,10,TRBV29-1,CSVRNGELFF,TGCAGCGTGCGAAACGGGGAGCTGTTTTTT
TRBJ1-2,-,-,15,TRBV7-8,CASIGPSGHVYGYTF,TGTGCCAGCATCGGACCCTCCGGACACGTCTATGGCTACACCTTC
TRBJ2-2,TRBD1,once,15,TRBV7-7,CASSSDRVGTGELFF,TGTGCCAGCAGCTCGGACAGGGTCGGGACCGGGGAGCTGTTTTTT
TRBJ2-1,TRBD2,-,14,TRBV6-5,CASSYGTSANEQFF,TGTGCCAGCAGTTACGGGACTAGCGCGAATGAGCAGTTCTTC
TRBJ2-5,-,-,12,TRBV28,CATSRTGETQYF,TGTGCCACCAGCCGAACAGGAGAGACCCAGTACTTC
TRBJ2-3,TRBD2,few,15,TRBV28,CASSLAGGHTDTQYF,TGTGCCAGCAGTTTAGCGGGAGGGCACACAGATACGCAGTATTTT
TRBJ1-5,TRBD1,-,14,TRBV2,CASTHRGFNQPQHF,TGTGCCAGCACCCACAGGGGTTTCAATCAGCCCCAGCATTTT
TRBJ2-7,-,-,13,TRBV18,CASSPNQAYEQYF,TGTGCCAGCTCACCCAACCAGGCCTACGAGCAGTACTTC
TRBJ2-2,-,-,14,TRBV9,CASSARHYTGELFF,TGTGCCAGCAGCGCGAGACACTACACCGGGGAGCTGTTTTTT
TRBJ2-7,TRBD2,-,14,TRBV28,CASSPSGRTYEQYF,TGTGCCAGCAGTCCTAGCGGGAGGACCTACGAGCAGTACTTC
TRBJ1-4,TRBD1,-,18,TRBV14,CASSQTKLQGADNEKLFF,TGTGCCAGCAGCCAGACAAAGCTACAGGGGGCGGATAATGAAAAACTGTTTTTT
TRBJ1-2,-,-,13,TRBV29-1,CSVFAQAHYGYTF,TGCAGCGTTTTCGCCCAAGCCCACTATGGCTACACCTTC
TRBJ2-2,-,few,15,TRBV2,CASRPPGLETGELFF,TGTGCCAGCAGACCCCCGGGACTCGAAACCGGGGAGCTGTTTTTT
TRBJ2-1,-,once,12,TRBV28,CASSLRGSRKFF,TGTGCCAGCAGTTTGAGGGGGAGCAGGAAGTTCTTC
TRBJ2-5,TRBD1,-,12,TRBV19,CASSPTGATQYF,TGTGCCAGTAGCCCGACAGGGGCTACCCAGTACTTC
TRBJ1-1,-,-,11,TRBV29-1,CSVGHNTEAFF,TGCAGCGTTGGACACAACACTGAAGCTTTCTTT
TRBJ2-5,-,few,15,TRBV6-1,CASSELGDGGETQYF,TGTGCCAGCAGTGAATTGGGGGATGGGGGGGAGACCCAGTACTTC
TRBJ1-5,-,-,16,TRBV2,CASSNEVSGVNQPQHF,TGTGCCAGCAGTAATGAAGTGTCGGGGGTTAATCAGCCCCAGCATTTT